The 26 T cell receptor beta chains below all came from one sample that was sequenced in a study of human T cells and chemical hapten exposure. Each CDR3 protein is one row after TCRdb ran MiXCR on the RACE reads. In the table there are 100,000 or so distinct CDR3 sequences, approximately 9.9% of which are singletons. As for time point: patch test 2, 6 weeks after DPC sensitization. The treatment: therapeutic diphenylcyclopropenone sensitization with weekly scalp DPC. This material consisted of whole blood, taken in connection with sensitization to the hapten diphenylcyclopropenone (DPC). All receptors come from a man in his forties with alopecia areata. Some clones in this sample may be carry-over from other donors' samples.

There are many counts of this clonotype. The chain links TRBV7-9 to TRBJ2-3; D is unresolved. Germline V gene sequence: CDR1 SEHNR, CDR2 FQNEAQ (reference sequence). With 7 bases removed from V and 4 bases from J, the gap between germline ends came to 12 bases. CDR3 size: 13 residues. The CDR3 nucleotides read TGTGCCAGCACCCCGGACCCAGCAGATACGCAGTATTTT. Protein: CASTPDPADTQYF.

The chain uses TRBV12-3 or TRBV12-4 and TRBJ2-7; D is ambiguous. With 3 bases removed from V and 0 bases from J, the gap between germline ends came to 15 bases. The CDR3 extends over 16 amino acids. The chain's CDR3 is CASSFTAGSRSYEQYV. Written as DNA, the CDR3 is TGTGCCAGCAGTTTTACGGCAGGTTCCCGCTCCTACGAGCAGTACGTC.

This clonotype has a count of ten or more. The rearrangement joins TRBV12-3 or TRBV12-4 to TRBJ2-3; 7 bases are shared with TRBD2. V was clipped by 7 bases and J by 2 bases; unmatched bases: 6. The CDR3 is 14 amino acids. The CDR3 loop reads CASTTRDYTDTQYF. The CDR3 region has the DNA TGTGCCAGCACCACCAGGGACTACACAGATACGCAGTATTTT.

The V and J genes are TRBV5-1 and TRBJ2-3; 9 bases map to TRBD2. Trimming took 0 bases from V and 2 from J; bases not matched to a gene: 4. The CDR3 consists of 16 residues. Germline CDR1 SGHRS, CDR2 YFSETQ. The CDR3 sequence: CASSLAASGDTDTQYF. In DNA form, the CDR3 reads TGCGCCAGCAGCTTGGCCGCTAGCGGGGACACAGATACGCAGTATTTT.

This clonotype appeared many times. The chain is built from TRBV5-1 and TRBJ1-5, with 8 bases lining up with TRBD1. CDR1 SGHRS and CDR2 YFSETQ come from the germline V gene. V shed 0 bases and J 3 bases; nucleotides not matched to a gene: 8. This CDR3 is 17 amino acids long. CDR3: CASSLDGQGPHNQPQHF. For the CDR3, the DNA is TGCGCCAGCAGCTTGGACGGACAGGGCCCCCACAATCAGCCCCAGCATTTT.

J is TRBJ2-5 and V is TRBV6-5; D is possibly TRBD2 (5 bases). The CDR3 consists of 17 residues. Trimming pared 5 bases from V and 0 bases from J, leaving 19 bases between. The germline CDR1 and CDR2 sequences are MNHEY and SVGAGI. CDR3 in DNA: TGTGCCAGCAGTCCTCCGTACAAGCGGCAGTACCAAGAGACCCAGTACTTC. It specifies CASSPPYKRQYQETQYF.

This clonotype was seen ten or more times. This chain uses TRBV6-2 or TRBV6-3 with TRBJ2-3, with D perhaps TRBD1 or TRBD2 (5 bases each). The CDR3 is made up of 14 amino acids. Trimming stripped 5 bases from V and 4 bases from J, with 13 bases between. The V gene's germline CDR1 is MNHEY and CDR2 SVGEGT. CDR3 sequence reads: CASSTPGRADTQYF. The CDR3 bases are TGTGCCAGCAGTACCCCGGGACGCGCAGATACGCAGTATTTT.

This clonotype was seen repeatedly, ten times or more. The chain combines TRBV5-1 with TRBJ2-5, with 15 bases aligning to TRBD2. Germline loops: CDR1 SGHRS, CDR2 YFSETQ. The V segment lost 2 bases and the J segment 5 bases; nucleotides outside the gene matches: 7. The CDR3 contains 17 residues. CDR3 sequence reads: CASSFGLAGGSGETQYF. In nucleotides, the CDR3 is TGCGCCAGCAGCTTCGGACTAGCGGGAGGGTCAGGGGAGACCCAGTACTTC. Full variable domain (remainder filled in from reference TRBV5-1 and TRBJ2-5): KAGVTQTPRYLIKTRGQQVTLSCSPISGHRSVSWYQQTPGQGLQFLFEYFSETQRNKGNFPGRFSGRQFSNSRSEMNVSTLELGDSALYLCASSFGLAGGSGETQYFGPGTRLLVL.

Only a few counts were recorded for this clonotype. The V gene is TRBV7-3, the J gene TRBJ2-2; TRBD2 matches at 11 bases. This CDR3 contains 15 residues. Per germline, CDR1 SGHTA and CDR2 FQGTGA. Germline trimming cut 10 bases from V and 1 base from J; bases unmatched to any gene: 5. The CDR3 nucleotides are TGTGCCACCTCTGGACTAGCGGGGAACACCGGGGAGCTGTTTTTT. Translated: CATSGLAGNTGELFF. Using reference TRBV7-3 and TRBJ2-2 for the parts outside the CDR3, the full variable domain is GAGVSQTPSNKVTEKGKYVELRCDPISGHTALYWYRQSLGQGPEFLIYFQGTGAADDSGLPNDRFFAVRPEGSVSTLKIQRTERGDSAVYLCATSGLAGNTGELFFGEGSRLTVL.

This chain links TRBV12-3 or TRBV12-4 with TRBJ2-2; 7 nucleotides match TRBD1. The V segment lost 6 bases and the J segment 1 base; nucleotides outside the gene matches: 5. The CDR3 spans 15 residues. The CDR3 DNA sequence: TGTGCCAGCAGCCCGCAGGGGGTGAACACCGGGGAGCTGTTTTTT. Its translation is CASSPQGVNTGELFF.

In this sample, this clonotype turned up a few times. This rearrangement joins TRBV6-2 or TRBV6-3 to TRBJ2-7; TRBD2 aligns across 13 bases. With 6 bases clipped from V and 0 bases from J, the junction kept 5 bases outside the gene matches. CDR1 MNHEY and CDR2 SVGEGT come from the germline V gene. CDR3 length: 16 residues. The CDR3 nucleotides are TGTGCCAGCAGCAGGACTAGCGGGAGTAACTCCTACGAGCAGTACTTC. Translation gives CASSRTSGSNSYEQYF.

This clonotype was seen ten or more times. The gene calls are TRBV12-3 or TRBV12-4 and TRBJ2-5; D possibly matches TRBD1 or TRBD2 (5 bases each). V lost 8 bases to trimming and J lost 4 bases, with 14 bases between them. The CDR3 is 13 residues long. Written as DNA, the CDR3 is TGTGCCAGCCCCTTAGGGACCCCAGAGACCCAGTACTTC. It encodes CASPLGTPETQYF.

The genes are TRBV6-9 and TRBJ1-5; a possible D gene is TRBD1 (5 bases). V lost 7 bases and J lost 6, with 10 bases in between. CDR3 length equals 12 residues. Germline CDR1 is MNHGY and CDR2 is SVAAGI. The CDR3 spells CASTQGGQPQHF. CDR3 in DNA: TGTGCCAGCACCCAGGGCGGTCAGCCCCAGCATTTT.

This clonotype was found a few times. CDR3 coding DNA: TGTGCCAGCAGCAGGAGGTCTGGGGCCAACGTCCTGACTTTC. Its translation: CASSRRSGANVLTF. The gene calls are TRBV5-6 and TRBJ2-6; a possible D gene is TRBD2 (5 bases). The CDR3 runs 14 residues. CDR1 and CDR2 (germline): SGHDT, YYEEEE. V was clipped by 4 bases and J by 1 base, with 6 bases between them.

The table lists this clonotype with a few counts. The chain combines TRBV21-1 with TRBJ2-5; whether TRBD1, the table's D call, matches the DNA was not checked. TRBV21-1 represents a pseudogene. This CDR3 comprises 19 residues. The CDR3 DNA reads TGTGCCAGCAGCAAAGTAGGATGGGAGACAGGGGAGGGAAAAGAGACCCAGTACTTC. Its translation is CASSKVGWETGEGKETQYF.

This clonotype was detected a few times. CDR3 in amino acids: CASSLGPPPDTQYF. The DNA of the CDR3 is TGTGCCAGCAGCTTAGGTCCTCCCCCAGATACGCAGTATTTT. This chain connects TRBV7-9 to TRBJ2-3; no clear D gene. V was cut by 1 base and J by 4 bases, with 9 bases left in between. Germline V gives CDR1 SEHNR, CDR2 FQNEAQ (reference sequence). This CDR3 is 14 amino acids long.

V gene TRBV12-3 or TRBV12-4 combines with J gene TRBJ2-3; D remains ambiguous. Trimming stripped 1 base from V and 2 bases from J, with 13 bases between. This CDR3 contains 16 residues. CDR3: CASSLVRLPYTDTQYF. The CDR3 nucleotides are TGTGCCAGCAGTTTAGTTAGACTTCCATACACAGATACGCAGTATTTT.

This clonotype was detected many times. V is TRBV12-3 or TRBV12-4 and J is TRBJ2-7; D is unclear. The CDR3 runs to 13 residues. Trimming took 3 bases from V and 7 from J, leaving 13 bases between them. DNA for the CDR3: TGTGCCAGCAGTTTTATGGCCTCTCAAGAGCAGTACGTC. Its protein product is CASSFMASQEQYV.

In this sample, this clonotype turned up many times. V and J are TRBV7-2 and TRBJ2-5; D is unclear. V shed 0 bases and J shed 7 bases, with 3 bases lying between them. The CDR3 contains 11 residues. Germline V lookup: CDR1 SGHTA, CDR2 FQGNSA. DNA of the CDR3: TGTGCCAGCAGCTTAGCAGGGACCCAGTACTTC. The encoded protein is CASSLAGTQYF.

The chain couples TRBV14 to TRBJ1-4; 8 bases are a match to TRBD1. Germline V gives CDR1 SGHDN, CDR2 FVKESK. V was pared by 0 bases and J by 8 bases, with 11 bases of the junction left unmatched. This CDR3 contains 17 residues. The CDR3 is CASSQEGTGYPKEKLFF. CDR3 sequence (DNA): TGTGCCAGCAGCCAAGAAGGGACAGGTTACCCAAAAGAAAAACTGTTTTTT.

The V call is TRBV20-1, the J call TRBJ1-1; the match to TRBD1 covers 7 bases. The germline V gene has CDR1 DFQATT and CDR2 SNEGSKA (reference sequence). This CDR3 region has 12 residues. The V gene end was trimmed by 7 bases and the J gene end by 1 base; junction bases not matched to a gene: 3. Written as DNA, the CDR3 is TGCAGTGGTTCAGGGGGGAACACTGAAGCTTTCTTT. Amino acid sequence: CSGSGGNTEAFF.

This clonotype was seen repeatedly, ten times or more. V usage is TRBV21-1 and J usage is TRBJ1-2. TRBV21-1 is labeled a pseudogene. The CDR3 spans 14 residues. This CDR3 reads CASSKRRRGYGYTF. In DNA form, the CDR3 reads TGTGCCAGCAGCAAAAGGCGACGGGGCTATGGCTACACCTTC.

In nucleotides, the CDR3 is TGCGCCAGCAGCCAACGGACTAGCGGGTACGAGCAGTACTTC. Translated, it gives CASSQRTSGYEQYF. This sequence joins TRBV5-1 and TRBJ2-7; 11 bases are a match to TRBD2. The CDR3 loop spans 14 amino acids. The V and J ends lost 4 bases and 4 bases, in that order; junction bases with no gene match: 4. CDR1 and CDR2 (germline): SGHRS, YFSETQ.

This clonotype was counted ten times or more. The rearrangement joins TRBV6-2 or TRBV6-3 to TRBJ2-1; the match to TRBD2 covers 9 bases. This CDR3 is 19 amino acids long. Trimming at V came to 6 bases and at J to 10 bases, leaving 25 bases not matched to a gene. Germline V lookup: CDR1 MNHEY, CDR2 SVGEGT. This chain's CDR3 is CASSRYLGEIAGALGEQFF. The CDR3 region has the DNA TGTGCCAGCAGCCGATACCTAGGAGAGATAGCGGGAGCCCTAGGCGAGCAGTTCTTC.

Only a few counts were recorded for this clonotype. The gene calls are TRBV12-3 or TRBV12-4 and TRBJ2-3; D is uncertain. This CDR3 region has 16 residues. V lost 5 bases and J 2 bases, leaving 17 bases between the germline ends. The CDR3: CASSLNALGHTDTQYF. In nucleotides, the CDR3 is TGTGCCAGCAGTCTTAACGCTCTTGGCCACACAGATACGCAGTATTTT.

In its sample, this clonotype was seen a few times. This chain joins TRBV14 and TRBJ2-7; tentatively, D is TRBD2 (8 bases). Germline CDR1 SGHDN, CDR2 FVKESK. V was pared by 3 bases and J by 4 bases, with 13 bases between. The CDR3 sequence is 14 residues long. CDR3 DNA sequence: TGTGCCAGCAGCCATCGGGAGGGGGCGTACGAGCAGTACTTC. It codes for CASSHREGAYEQYF.